This entry is about one TCR beta chain. The antigen is not known. This CDR3 spans 18 amino acids. V gave up 4 bases and J gave up 0 bases; unmatched junction bases: 7. CDR1 is SGHRS and CDR2 is YFSETQ in the germline V gene. These data belong to a study of beta chain features in type 1 diabetes. The authors reverse transcribed all of the isolated RNA, so sequencing captured expressed TCRB transcripts. Clones were read by immunoSEQ multiplex PCR, and TCRdb kept only the in-frame ones, dropping some. Among under 250,000 clones listed, approximately 15% were seen once. Study-wide results and caveats: When VDJ junctions were examined, type 1 diabetes patients showed fewer insertions and more deletions. Type 1 diabetes patients had moderately but significantly shorter TCRB CDR3s in all four CD4+ subsets.

This sequence joins TRBV5-1 and TRBJ2-1; 13 bases map to TRBD2. The sequenced material came from naive CD4+ T cells from blood. The sequence came from a man younger than 40 with type 1 diabetes. In DNA, the CDR3 is TGCGCCAGCAGCGAAGGACTAGCGGGGGCCAGCTCCTACAATGAGCAGTTCTTC. Its translation is CASSEGLAGASSYNEQFF.